The 27 T cell receptor beta chains listed next were all sequenced from one sample in a study of shared clonotypes between healthy human individuals. Clones were read by immunoSEQ multiplex PCR, and TCRdb kept only the in-frame ones, dropping some. The sample has approximately 2,300,000 clones, less than 95% seen once; the top ten hold 0.37%. The material sequenced was naive CD4+ T cells from PBMCs. Subset of the sample: CD45RA+ positively selected. The receptors were gathered from a man aged 18 to 29 in good health. Some clones in this sample may be carry-over from other donors' samples.

The rearrangement links TRBV5-1 to TRBJ2-5; 10 nucleotides agree with TRBD2. CDR3 length: 16 residues. The V and J ends lost 4 bases and 5 bases, in that order; junction bases with no gene match: 11. Germline V gene sequence: CDR1 SGHRS, CDR2 YFSETQ. CDR3 in amino acids: CASSGSQREGAETQYF. Here the CDR3 DNA reads TGCGCCAGCAGCGGGTCGCAGCGGGAGGGCGCCGAGACCCAGTACTTC. Using reference TRBV5-1 and TRBJ2-5 for the parts outside the CDR3, the full variable domain is KAGVTQTPRYLIKTRGQQVTLSCSPISGHRSVSWYQQTPGQGLQFLFEYFSETQRNKGNFPGRFSGRQFSNSRSEMNVSTLELGDSALYLCASSGSQREGAETQYFGPGTRLLVL.

The genes are TRBV28 and TRBJ2-3; TRBD1 is a possible D gene (6 bases). CDR1 and CDR2 (germline): MDHEN, SYDVKM. The CDR3 is made up of 17 amino acids. V was cut by 4 bases and J by 0 bases, with 17 bases left in between. The CDR3 bases are TGTGCCAGCAGTTCGCATACAGGGATCCCAAGCACAGATACGCAGTATTTT. This sequence encodes CASSSHTGIPSTDTQYF.

The chain recombines TRBV5-1 with TRBJ2-2; a weak D match, TRBD2 (5 bases). The ends were cut back, 0 bases at V and 3 bases at J, with 18 bases in the middle. Germline CDR1 and CDR2: SGHRS and YFSETQ. The CDR3 runs to 18 residues. The CDR3 protein is CASSLAGTPYPHTGELFF. In DNA, the CDR3 is TGCGCCAGCAGCTTGGCGGGAACCCCCTACCCCCACACCGGGGAGCTGTTTTTT.

This chain connects TRBV4-1 to TRBJ2-6; D perhaps matches TRBD2 (5 bases). Trimming took 0 bases from V and 1 from J, leaving 10 bases between them. The CDR3 has 17 amino acids. CDR1 and CDR2 from the germline V gene are MGHRA and YSYEKL. The CDR3 spells CASSQDPGGSGANVLTF. The CDR3 coding sequence is TGCGCCAGCAGCCAAGATCCTGGAGGTTCTGGGGCCAACGTCCTGACTTTC.

The chain links TRBV28 to TRBJ1-4; D is uncertain. The V end was cut by 4 bases, the J end by 9 bases, with 9 bases between. The CDR3 loop spans 12 amino acids. Germline V gives CDR1 MDHEN, CDR2 SYDVKM. DNA for the CDR3: TGTGCCAGCAGTTCCACGACTAAAAAACTGTTTTTT. Translating gives CASSSTTKKLFF.

CDR3 sequence: CSAVAGLSTDTQYF. The CDR3 coding sequence is TGCAGCGCTGTAGCGGGACTTAGCACAGATACGCAGTATTTT. J is TRBJ2-3 and V is TRBV29-1; 8 bases map to TRBD2. The CDR3 totals 14 residues. CDR1 and CDR2 from the germline V gene are SQVTM and ANQGSEA. V dropped 7 bases and J dropped 0; count of bases not matched to a gene: 6.

The V call is TRBV6-1, the J call TRBJ1-1; 8 bases agree with TRBD1. The CDR3 covers 13 residues. Germline CDR1 and CDR2: MNHNS and SASEGT. V was clipped by 10 bases and J by 4 bases; unmatched bases: 8. CDR3 protein: CATGQGSGTEAFF. DNA for the CDR3: TGTGCCACAGGACAGGGATCGGGCACTGAAGCTTTCTTT.

This chain joins TRBV30 and TRBJ1-2; 7 nucleotides align to TRBD1. Trimming at V came to 1 base and at J to 1 base, leaving 0 bases not matched to a gene. The CDR3 is made up of 13 amino acids. CDR1 GTSNPN and CDR2 SVGIG come from the germline V gene (reference sequence). DNA of the CDR3: TGTGCCTGGAGTGCAGGGGGTAACTATGGCTACACCTTC. Translated: CAWSAGGNYGYTF.

A remark on this clone: The sample holds other DNA sequences that translate to the same CDR3. The rearrangement uses TRBV5-1 and TRBJ2-1; no definite D call. The V gene's germline CDR1 is SGHRS and CDR2 YFSETQ. The CDR3 has 13 amino acids. V was cut by 2 bases and J by 4 bases, with 7 bases left in between. The CDR3 region has the DNA TGCGCCAGCAGCTTTGACCTTTACAATGAGCAGTTCTTC. Protein sequence: CASSFDLYNEQFF.

The rearrangement uses TRBV28 and TRBJ2-2; D gene uncertain. Germline assignment: CDR1 MDHEN and CDR2 SYDVKM. CDR3 length equals 13 residues. V gave up 7 bases and J gave up 3 bases, with 9 bases separating them. The CDR3 sequence: CASTRTDTGELFF. The CDR3 region has the DNA TGTGCCAGCACCAGGACGGACACCGGGGAGCTGTTTTTT.

With regard to this clone: The sample contains more than one DNA sequence encoding this CDR3. The gene calls are TRBV5-1 and TRBJ2-3; D could derive from TRBD1 or TRBD2 (5 bases each). V was clipped by 2 bases and J by 6 bases, with 7 bases between them. Per the germline V gene, CDR1 is SGHRS and CDR2 is YFSETQ. The CDR3 runs 12 residues. The CDR3 coding sequence is TGCGCCAGCAGCTTCGGGACGGATACGCAGTATTTT. This codes for CASSFGTDTQYF.

The V and J genes are TRBV21-1 and TRBJ1-1. TRBV21-1 is a known pseudogene. The CDR3 runs to 17 residues. In DNA form, the CDR3 reads TGTGCCAGCAGCAAAGGCGGAGGAGGGCCGCCGAACACTGAAGCTTTCTTT. Protein: CASSKGGGGPPNTEAFF.

The genes are TRBV10-3 and TRBJ2-7; 13 bases are a match to TRBD2. V lost 0 bases and J lost 5; bases outside the gene matches: 1. Germline V gene lookup returns CDR1 ENHRY and CDR2 SYGVKD. This CDR3 comprises 15 residues. The CDR3 reads CAISESGLAGNEQYF. CDR3 in DNA: TGTGCCATCAGTGAGTCGGGACTAGCGGGAAACGAGCAGTACTTC.

About this clone itself: This specimen includes other DNA sequences encoding the same CDR3. The J gene is TRBJ1-4, the V gene TRBV30, with D tentatively TRBD1 (6 bases). The V gene lost 0 bases and the J gene lost 7 bases, with 9 bases spanning the gap. Germline V gene sequence: CDR1 GTSNPN, CDR2 SVGIG (reference sequence). The CDR3 is made up of 13 amino acids. The CDR3 DNA is TGTGCCTGGAGTGTAACAGGGCTTGAAAAACTGTTTTTT. Translation: CAWSVTGLEKLFF.

The chain combines TRBV18 with TRBJ1-4; weak D call: TRBD1 (5 bases). Germline-derived CDR1 and CDR2 are KGHSH and LQKENI. Trimming took 3 bases from V and 8 from J, leaving 16 bases between them. The CDR3 covers 15 residues. In DNA, the CDR3 is TGTGCCAGCTCACCGACCGGGACTCTGGGGGAAAAACTGTTTTTT. As protein: CASSPTGTLGEKLFF. The full variable domain, rest sourced from reference TRBV18 and TRBJ1-4, is NAGVMQNPRHLVRRRGQEARLRCSPMKGHSHVYWYRQLPEEGLKFMVYLQKENIIDESGMPKERFSAEFPKEGPSILRIQQVVRGDSAAYFCASSPTGTLGEKLFFGSGTQLSVL.

This clone occurred once. The chain employs TRBV30 and TRBJ1-3; 8 bases align to TRBD1. This CDR3 comprises 15 residues. The junction had 4 bases not matched to a gene; V was cut back by 3 bases and J by 0 bases. Germline values: CDR1 GTSNPN, CDR2 SVGIG (reference sequence). The CDR3 here is CAWRRTGNSGNTIYF. Written as DNA, the CDR3 is TGTGCCTGGAGGCGGACAGGGAACTCTGGAAACACCATATATTTT. The variable domain in full, with the rest retrieved from reference TRBV30 and TRBJ1-3, is SQTIHQWPATLVQPVGSPLSLECTVEGTSNPNLYWYRQAAGRGLQLLFYSVGIGQISSEVPQNLSASRPQDRQFILSSKKLLLSDSGFYLCAWRRTGNSGNTIYFGEGSWLTVV.

The rearrangement links TRBV9 to TRBJ2-3, with 7 bases matching TRBD1. Trimming cost V 4 bases and J 3 bases; bases outside gene matches: 8. The CDR3 is made up of 15 amino acids. The germline gives CDR1 SGDLS, CDR2 YYNGEE. CDR3 DNA sequence: TGTGCCAGCAGCCGAGGGGGCCAGTGGACAGATACGCAGTATTTT. Translating it yields CASSRGGQWTDTQYF.

In its sample, this clone was seen once. The chain links TRBV7-9 to TRBJ2-4, with a tentative D call TRBD2 (6 bases). V was pared by 5 bases and J by 0 bases, with 17 bases between. The germline V gene encodes CDR1 SEHNR and CDR2 FQNEAQ (reference sequence). The CDR3 has 17 residues. CDR3 nucleotides: TGTGCCAGCAGCAGGCTGGTCCCGGGACTAGCCAAAAACATTCAGTACTTC. Translating it yields CASSRLVPGLAKNIQYF.

The genes are TRBV2 and TRBJ2-1; 11 bases match TRBD2. The CDR3 extends over 14 amino acids. J lost 7 bases, V lost 7 bases, and 6 bases had no gene match. Germline V lookup: CDR1 SNHLY, CDR2 FYNNEI. This chain's CDR3 is CASTLAGGLNEQFF. Here the CDR3 DNA reads TGTGCCAGCACCCTAGCGGGAGGCCTAAATGAGCAGTTCTTC.

This chain connects TRBV6-5 to TRBJ2-1; TRBD2 matches 7 bases. CDR1 and CDR2 from the germline V gene are MNHEY and SVGAGI. The CDR3 spans 15 residues. Trimming took 2 bases from V and 4 from J; bases not matched to a gene: 5. The CDR3 nucleotides read TGTGCCAGCAGTTACGGGAGGGCCGTTTACAATGAGCAGTTCTTC. Translated: CASSYGRAVYNEQFF.

The chain uses TRBV29-1 and TRBJ2-1; D gene ambiguous. The CDR3 loop spans 13 amino acids. V lost 1 base, J lost 4 bases, and 8 bases lay in between. Per the germline V gene, CDR1 is SQVTM and CDR2 is ANQGSEA. CDR3 residues: CSVEGPAYNEQFF. DNA for the CDR3: TGCAGCGTTGAAGGGCCCGCTTACAATGAGCAGTTCTTC.

A word on this clone: Other DNA sequences in this specimen translate into the identical CDR3. V is TRBV5-4 and J is TRBJ2-5; 13 bases map to TRBD2. V shed 4 bases, J shed 5 bases, and the junction held 2 bases outside the gene matches. The CDR3 runs to 14 residues. The germline gives CDR1 SGHNT, CDR2 YYREEE (reference sequence). Here the CDR3 DNA reads TGTGCCAGCAGCCCGGGACTAGCGGGGGAGACCCAGTACTTC. Protein sequence: CASSPGLAGETQYF. Drawing the rest from reference TRBV5-4 and TRBJ2-5, the complete variable domain is ETGVTQSPTHLIKTRGQQVTLRCSSQSGHNTVSWYQQALGQGPQFIFQYYREEENGRGNFPPRFSGLQFPNYSSELNVNALELDDSALYLCASSPGLAGETQYFGPGTRLLVL.

This chain joins TRBV5-1 and TRBJ2-6, with no clear D. Between the trimmed V and J ends, which lost 2 bases and 0 bases, there was a span of 9 bases. Germline CDR1 is SGHRS and CDR2 is YFSETQ. The CDR3 runs to 16 residues. The CDR3 reads CASSFGSSSGANVLTF. CDR3 DNA sequence: TGCGCCAGCAGCTTCGGTTCCAGCTCTGGGGCCAACGTCCTGACTTTC.

Comment on this clone: Other DNA sequences in the sample encode the same CDR3. V and J are TRBV30 and TRBJ1-5; 9 nucleotides align to TRBD1. This CDR3 contains 13 residues. J lost 7 bases, V lost 3 bases, and 4 bases had no gene match. Germline loops: CDR1 GTSNPN, CDR2 SVGIG (reference sequence). Here the CDR3 reads CAWSVTGGQPQHF. CDR3 coding DNA: TGTGCCTGGAGCGTGACAGGGGGGCAGCCCCAGCATTTT.

This clone showed up just once. In the same sample, other DNA sequences code for this CDR3. V usage is TRBV19 and J usage is TRBJ2-5, with TRBD1 identical over 7 bases. With V trimmed by 5 bases and J by 1 base, 4 bases remained unmatched. The CDR3 consists of 14 residues. The V gene's germline CDR1 is LNHDA and CDR2 SQIVND (reference sequence). CDR3 sequence: CASSPWTGQETQYF. Written as DNA, the CDR3 is TGTGCCAGTAGTCCCTGGACAGGCCAAGAGACCCAGTACTTC.

V is TRBV6-5 and J is TRBJ2-7; D is uncertain. Trimming pared 4 bases from V and 3 bases from J, leaving 10 bases between. This CDR3 has 13 residues. The V gene's germline CDR1 is MNHEY and CDR2 SVGAGI. CDR3 protein: CASSLGPRYEQYF. CDR3 in DNA: TGTGCCAGCAGTTTAGGCCCCCGCTACGAGCAGTACTTC.

As regards this clone: Distinct nucleotide sequences in the sample also encode this CDR3. The chain recombines TRBV28 with TRBJ2-7, with 8 bases that match TRBD2. V was clipped by 6 bases and J by 4 bases; unmatched bases: 5. Germline loops: CDR1 MDHEN, CDR2 SYDVKM. The length of the CDR3 is 13 residues. CDR3 loop: CASRTGGPYEQYF. Written as DNA, the CDR3 is TGTGCCAGCAGGACGGGAGGGCCTTACGAGCAGTACTTC.